Listed here are 20 T cell receptor beta chains from one sample, sequenced in a study of control samples from healthy donors and cancer patients. Sequencing used immunoSEQ multiplex PCR; TCRdb keeps in-frame clones, though not all of them. Of roughly 86,000 clones in the sample, roughly 93% are singletons; the top ten hold approximately 1.5%. The sequenced sample was blood. The receptors stem from a woman aged 30 to 39 in good health.

The chain joins TRBV10-3 to TRBJ1-1, with TRBD1 as a possible D gene (6 bases). The CDR3 contains 18 residues. The ends were cut back, 0 bases at V and 3 bases at J, with 20 bases in the middle. CDR1 ENHRY and CDR2 SYGVKD come from the germline V gene. Here the CDR3 reads CAISESRGMGGSDTEAFF. The CDR3 DNA follows: TGTGCCATCAGTGAGTCGAGGGGGATGGGAGGATCGGACACTGAAGCTTTCTTT.

This clone appeared once. The chain recombines TRBV30 with TRBJ1-2; maybe TRBD1 (5 bases). The germline V and J ends were trimmed by 4 bases and 7 bases, with 13 bases remaining between them. The CDR3 covers 12 residues. CDR1 and CDR2 (germline): GTSNPN, SVGIG (reference sequence). This CDR3 reads CAWTPGKIGYTF. CDR3 bases: TGTGCCTGGACCCCAGGGAAGATTGGCTACACCTTC.

This rearrangement joins TRBV7-8 to TRBJ2-7; D is possibly TRBD2 (6 bases). The CDR3 spans 15 residues. Trimming stripped 2 bases from V and 4 bases from J, with 15 bases between. Germline loops: CDR1 SGHVS, CDR2 FQNEAQ. CDR3 amino acids: CASSLRGGWGYEQYF. As DNA, the CDR3 is TGTGCCAGCAGCTTAAGAGGAGGGTGGGGGTACGAGCAGTACTTC.

The chain uses TRBV6-5 and TRBJ1-1, with 7 bases fitting TRBD1. This CDR3 region has 15 residues. Looked up from germline, CDR1 is MNHEY and CDR2 is SVGAGI. Trimming took 6 bases from V and 1 from J; bases not matched to a gene: 8. The CDR3 DNA is TGTGCCAGCAGACAGGGGTCCTGGTGGAACACTGAAGCTTTCTTT. As protein: CASRQGSWWNTEAFF.

V usage is TRBV5-1 and J usage is TRBJ2-5, with a tentative D call TRBD2 (5 bases). This CDR3 has 16 amino acids. Germline V gives CDR1 SGHRS, CDR2 YFSETQ. Trimming pared 0 bases from V and 3 bases from J, leaving 15 bases between. The CDR3 here is CASSLAPPGSKETQYF. The CDR3 nucleotides are TGCGCCAGCAGCTTGGCCCCTCCGGGATCCAAAGAGACCCAGTACTTC.

The V gene is TRBV6-1, the J gene TRBJ1-3; the D is unclear. This CDR3 has 14 amino acids. The V end lost 1 base, the J end lost 4 bases, and 8 bases lay between the germline ends. Germline-derived CDR1 and CDR2 are MNHNS and SASEGT. CDR3 amino acids: CASSEGGPGNTIYF. In nucleotides, the CDR3 is TGTGCCAGCAGTGAAGGAGGTCCCGGAAACACCATATATTTT.

V and J are TRBV6-2 or TRBV6-3 and TRBJ2-3; 11 nucleotides align to TRBD1. Germline V gene lookup returns CDR1 MNHEY and CDR2 SVGEGT. Trimming cost V 6 bases and J 4 bases; bases outside gene matches: 6. This CDR3 is 15 amino acids long. The CDR3 DNA follows: TGTGCCAGCAGCAGGACAGGGGGCGGCTCAGATACGCAGTATTTT. Its protein product is CASSRTGGGSDTQYF.

The V gene is TRBV5-4, the J gene TRBJ1-2; TRBD1 might be the D (5 bases). Germline lookup yields CDR1 SGHNT and CDR2 YYREEE (reference sequence). V lost 2 bases and J lost 5, with 7 bases in between. This CDR3 has 12 residues. The CDR3 here is CASSFRDYGYTF. CDR3 in DNA: TGTGCCAGCAGCTTCAGGGATTATGGCTACACCTTC.

This sequence joins TRBV5-3 and TRBJ1-2, with D possibly matching TRBD1 (6 bases). TRBV5-3 carries the ORF label, with uncertain function. The CDR3 loop spans 15 amino acids. CDR3 bases: TGTGCTACAACACTGGTAGGGGACAAGAACTATGGCTACACCTTC. Encoded protein: CATTLVGDKNYGYTF.

This clone was detected only a few times. The rearrangement joins TRBV3-1 (or the pseudogene TRBV3-2) to TRBJ1-5, with D uncertain. The germline V gene encodes CDR1 LGHDT and CDR2 YNNKEL (reference sequence). The ends were cut back, 0 bases at V and 6 bases at J, with 15 bases in the middle. The CDR3 length is 16 residues. DNA for the CDR3: TGTGCCAGCAGCCAAGATTATCGGGAATATAGTCAGCCCCAGCATTTT. Amino acid sequence: CASSQDYREYSQPQHF.

This chain joins TRBV29-1 and TRBJ2-3; 10 bases fit TRBD1. Germline V gives CDR1 SQVTM, CDR2 ANQGSEA. This CDR3 is built from 14 residues. With 7 bases clipped from V and 0 bases from J, the junction kept 4 bases outside the gene matches. DNA of the CDR3: TGCAGCGCCGGACAGGGGGTTAGCACAGATACGCAGTATTTT. Amino acid sequence: CSAGQGVSTDTQYF.

This sequence joins TRBV30 and TRBJ1-1, with a tentative D call TRBD1 (5 bases). CDR3 length: 13 amino acids. The germline V and J ends were trimmed by 5 bases and 0 bases, with 10 bases remaining between them. Germline V gene lookup returns CDR1 GTSNPN and CDR2 SVGIG (reference sequence). The CDR3 sequence: CAWERGLNTEAFF. The CDR3, as DNA: TGTGCCTGGGAACGGGGCCTGAACACTGAAGCTTTCTTT.

V gene TRBV3-1 (or the pseudogene TRBV3-2) combines with J gene TRBJ2-2, with D possibly TRBD2 on 6 matching bases. The CDR3 totals 17 residues. Trimming removed 4 bases from V and 1 base from J, with 16 bases in between. CDR1 LGHDT and CDR2 YNNKEL come from the germline V gene (reference sequence). CDR3 in DNA: TGTGCCAGCAGCCGCGGGACTCCTCAACTGAACACCGGGGAGCTGTTTTTT. Protein: CASSRGTPQLNTGELFF.

The chain is built from TRBV24-1 and TRBJ2-5; no clear D. The CDR3 is 14 residues long. Deletions cut 2 bases from V and 2 bases from J, with 8 bases between. Germline CDR1 reads KGHDR; CDR2 reads SFDVKD. Here the CDR3 DNA reads TGTGCCACCAGTGATTCCCAGACACAAGAGACCCAGTACTTC. Amino acid sequence: CATSDSQTQETQYF.

CDR3 nucleotides: TGTGCCAGCAACATTCGGTCGTCTAGCGGGAGGGCCCTCGAGACCGGGGAGCTGTTTTTT. Protein sequence: CASNIRSSSGRALETGELFF. The V and J genes are TRBV7-8 and TRBJ2-2; TRBD2 matches at 12 bases. Losses at the gene ends were 7 bases for V and 5 bases for J; bases not matched to a gene: 20. Germline CDR1 reads SGHVS; CDR2 reads FQNEAQ. The CDR3 runs to 20 residues. The full variable domain, with the rest looked up from reference TRBV7-8 and TRBJ2-2, is GAGVSQSPRYKVAKRGQDVALRCDPISGHVSLFWYQQALGQGPEFLTYFQNEAQLDKSGLPSDRFFAERPEGSVSTLKIQRTQQEDSAVYLCASNIRSSSGRALETGELFFGEGSRLTVL.

This chain's CDR3 is CASSGLRDTLNSNQPQHF. Here the CDR3 DNA reads TGTGCCAGTAGTGGTCTTCGGGACACCTTAAATAGCAATCAGCCCCAGCATTTT. The chain uses TRBV19 and TRBJ1-5, with TRBD1 as a possible D gene (6 bases). Germline-derived CDR1 and CDR2 are LNHDA and SQIVND (reference sequence). The CDR3 spans 18 residues. V gave up 5 bases and J gave up 0 bases, with 20 bases separating them.

The chain is built from TRBV5-6 and TRBJ1-2, with 9 bases fitting TRBD1. CDR3 length equals 16 residues. CDR1 is SGHDT and CDR2 is YYEEEE in the germline V gene. The V gene end was trimmed by 3 bases and the J gene end by 5 bases; junction bases not matched to a gene: 11. The CDR3: CASSSVDRDRAYGYTF. CDR3 in DNA: TGTGCCAGCAGCTCAGTGGACCGGGACAGGGCTTATGGCTACACCTTC.

CDR3 loop: CASSLSGAKGYEQYF. The CDR3 DNA follows: TGTGCCAGCAGCTTATCCGGGGCCAAAGGCTACGAGCAGTACTTC. The V call is TRBV11-3, the J call TRBJ2-7; perhaps D is TRBD1 or TRBD2 (5 bases each). There are 15 residues in the CDR3. The ends were cut back, 2 bases at V and 3 bases at J, with 14 bases in the middle. Germline V gene sequence: CDR1 SGHNT, CDR2 YENEEA.

The chain has TRBV28 and TRBJ1-5, with D possibly TRBD1 on 6 matching bases. Germline loops: CDR1 MDHEN, CDR2 SYDVKM. The V end was cut by 3 bases, the J end by 9 bases, with 24 bases between. The CDR3 totals 17 residues. CDR3 sequence: CASSLFREALQGRPQHF. In nucleotides, the CDR3 is TGTGCCAGCAGTTTGTTCCGGGAGGCTCTCCAGGGGAGGCCCCAGCATTTT. The whole variable domain, remainder taken from reference TRBV28 and TRBJ1-5, is DVKVTQSSRYLVKRTGEKVFLECVQDMDHENMFWYRQDPGLGLRLIYFSYDVKMKEKGDIPEGYSVSREKKERFSLILESASTNQTSMYLCASSLFREALQGRPQHFGDGTRLSIL.

The rearrangement links TRBV6-5 to TRBJ2-3, with a possible D match to TRBD2 (5 bases). Germline CDR1 and CDR2: MNHEY and SVGAGI. Trimming stripped 5 bases from V and 5 bases from J, with 14 bases between. The CDR3 totals 14 residues. CDR3 loop: CASSRAEAGDTQYF. CDR3 bases: TGTGCCAGCAGTCGAGCGGAGGCGGGAGATACGCAGTATTTT.